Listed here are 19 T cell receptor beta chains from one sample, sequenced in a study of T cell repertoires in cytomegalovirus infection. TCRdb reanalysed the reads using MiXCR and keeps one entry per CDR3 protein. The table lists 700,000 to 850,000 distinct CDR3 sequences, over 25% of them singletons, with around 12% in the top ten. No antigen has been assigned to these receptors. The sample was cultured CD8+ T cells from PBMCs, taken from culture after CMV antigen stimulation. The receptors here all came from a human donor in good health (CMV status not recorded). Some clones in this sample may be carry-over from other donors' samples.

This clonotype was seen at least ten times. The CDR3 coding sequence is TGTGCCAGCAGTTTCGGGACTGATAATGAAAAACTGTTTTTT. This translates into CASSFGTDNEKLFF. The chain uses TRBV12-3 or TRBV12-4 and TRBJ1-4; tentative D call: TRBD1 (5 bases). The V and J ends lost 3 bases and 4 bases respectively, with 9 bases between them. CDR3 size: 14 residues.

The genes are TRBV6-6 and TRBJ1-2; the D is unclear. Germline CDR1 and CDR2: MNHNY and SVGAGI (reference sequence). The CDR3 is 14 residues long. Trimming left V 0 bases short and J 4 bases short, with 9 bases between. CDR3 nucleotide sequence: TGTGCCAGCAGTTACTCGACCTCGGCCTATGGCTACACCTTC. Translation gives CASSYSTSAYGYTF.

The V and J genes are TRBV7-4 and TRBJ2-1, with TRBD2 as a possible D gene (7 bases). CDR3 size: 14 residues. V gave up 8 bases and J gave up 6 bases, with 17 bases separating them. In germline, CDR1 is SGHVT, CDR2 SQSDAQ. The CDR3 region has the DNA TGTGCCAGCCATGGGGGGGGGGGCTCCAATGAGCAGTTCTTC. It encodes CASHGGGGSNEQFF.

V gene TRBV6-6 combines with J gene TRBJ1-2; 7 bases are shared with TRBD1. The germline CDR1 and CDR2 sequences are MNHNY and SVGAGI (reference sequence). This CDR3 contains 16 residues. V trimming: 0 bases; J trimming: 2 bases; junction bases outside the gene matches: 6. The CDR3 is CASSYSGRGTNYGYTF. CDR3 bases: TGTGCCAGCAGTTACTCGGGCAGGGGGACGAACTATGGCTACACCTTC.

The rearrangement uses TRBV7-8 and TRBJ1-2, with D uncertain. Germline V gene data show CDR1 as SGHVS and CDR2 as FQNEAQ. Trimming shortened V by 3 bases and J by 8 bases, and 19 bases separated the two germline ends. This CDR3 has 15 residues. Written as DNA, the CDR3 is TGTGCCAGCAGCTTTCTCCGGGGAGGAAGGGTCGGCTACACCTTC. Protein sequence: CASSFLRGGRVGYTF.

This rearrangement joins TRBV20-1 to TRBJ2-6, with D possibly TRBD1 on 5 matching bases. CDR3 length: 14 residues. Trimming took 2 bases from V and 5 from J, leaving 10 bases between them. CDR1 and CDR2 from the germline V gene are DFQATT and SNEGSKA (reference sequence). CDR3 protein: CSARTPDRANVLTF. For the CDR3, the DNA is TGCAGTGCTAGAACCCCGGACAGGGCCAACGTCCTGACTTTC.

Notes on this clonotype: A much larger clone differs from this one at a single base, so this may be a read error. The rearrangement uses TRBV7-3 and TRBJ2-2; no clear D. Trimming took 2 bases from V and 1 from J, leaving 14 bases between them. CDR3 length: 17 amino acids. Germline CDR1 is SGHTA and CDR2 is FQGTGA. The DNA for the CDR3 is TGTGCCAGCAGCTTAGAGTGGCAGAGGCGGAACACCGGGGAGCTGTTTTTT. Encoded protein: CASSLEWQRRNTGELFF.

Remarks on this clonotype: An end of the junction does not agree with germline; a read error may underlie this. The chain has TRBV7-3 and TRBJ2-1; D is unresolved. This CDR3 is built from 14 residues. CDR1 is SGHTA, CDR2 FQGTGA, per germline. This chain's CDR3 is CASSLSDLYNEQFF. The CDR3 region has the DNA TGTGCCAGCAGTTTAAGTGACCTCTACAATGAGCAGTTCTTC. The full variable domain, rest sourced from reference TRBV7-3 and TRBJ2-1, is GAGVSQTPSNKVTEKGKYVELRCDPISGHTALYWYRQSLGQGPEFLIYFQGTGAADDSGLPNDRFFAVRPEGSVSTLKIQRTERGDSAVYLCASSLSDLYNEQFFGPGTRLTVL.

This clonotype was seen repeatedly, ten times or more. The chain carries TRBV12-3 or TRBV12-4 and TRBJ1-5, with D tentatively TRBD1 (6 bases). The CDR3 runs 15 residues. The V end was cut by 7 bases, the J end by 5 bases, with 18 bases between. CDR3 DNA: TGTGCCAGCACCCCAGAAACAGGGAGGGATCAGCCCCAGCATTTT. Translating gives CASTPETGRDQPQHF.

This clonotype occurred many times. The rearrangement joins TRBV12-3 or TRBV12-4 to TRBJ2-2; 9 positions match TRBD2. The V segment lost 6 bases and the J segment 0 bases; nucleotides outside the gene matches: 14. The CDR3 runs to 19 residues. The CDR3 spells CASSLPGSGGYANTGELFF. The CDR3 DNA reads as TGTGCCAGCAGCCTCCCCGGGAGCGGGGGGTACGCGAACACCGGGGAGCTGTTTTTT.

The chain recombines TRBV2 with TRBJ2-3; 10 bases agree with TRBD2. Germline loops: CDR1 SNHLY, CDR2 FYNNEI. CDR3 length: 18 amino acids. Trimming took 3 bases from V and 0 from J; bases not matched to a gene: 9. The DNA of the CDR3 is TGTGCCAGCAGTGAGTCTAGCGGGGGATTTCTTAGCACAGATACGCAGTATTTT. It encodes CASSESSGGFLSTDTQYF.

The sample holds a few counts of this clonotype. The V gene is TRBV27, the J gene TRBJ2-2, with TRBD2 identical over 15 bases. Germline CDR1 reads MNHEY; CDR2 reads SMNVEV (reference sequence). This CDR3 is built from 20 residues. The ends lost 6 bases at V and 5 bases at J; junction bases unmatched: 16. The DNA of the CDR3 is TGTGCCAGCAGCCCCGCACCGGGACTAGCGGGGGGTGCGGGGACCGGGGAGCTGTTTTTT. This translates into CASSPAPGLAGGAGTGELFF.

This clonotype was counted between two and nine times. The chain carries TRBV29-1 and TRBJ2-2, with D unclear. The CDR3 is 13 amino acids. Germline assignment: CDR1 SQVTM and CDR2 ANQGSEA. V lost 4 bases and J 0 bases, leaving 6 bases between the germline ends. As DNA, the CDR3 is TGCAGCGTTGCCAGCTCGAACACCGGGGAGCTGTTTTTT. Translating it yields CSVASSNTGELFF.

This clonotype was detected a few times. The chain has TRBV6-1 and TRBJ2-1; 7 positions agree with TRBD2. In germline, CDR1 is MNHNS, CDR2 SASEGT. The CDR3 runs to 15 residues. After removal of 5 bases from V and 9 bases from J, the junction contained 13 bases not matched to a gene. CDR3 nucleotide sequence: TGTGCCAGCAGTCCCAGCGGGGTCCTTAACGGTGAGCAGTTCTTC. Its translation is CASSPSGVLNGEQFF.

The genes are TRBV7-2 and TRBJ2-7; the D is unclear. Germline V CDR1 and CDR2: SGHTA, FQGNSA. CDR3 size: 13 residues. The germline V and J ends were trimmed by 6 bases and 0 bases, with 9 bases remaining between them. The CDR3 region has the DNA TGTGCCAGCAGATTAAGGTCCTCCTACGAGCAGTACGTC. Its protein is CASRLRSSYEQYV.

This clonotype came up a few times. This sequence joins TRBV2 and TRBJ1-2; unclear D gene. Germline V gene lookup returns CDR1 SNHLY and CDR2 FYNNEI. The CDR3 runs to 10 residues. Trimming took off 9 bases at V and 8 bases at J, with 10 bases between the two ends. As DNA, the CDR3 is TGTGCCAGTTTGGGGAGGGGCTACACCTTC. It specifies CASLGRGYTF. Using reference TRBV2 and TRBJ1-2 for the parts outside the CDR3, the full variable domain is EPEVTQTPSHQVTQMGQEVILRCVPISNHLYFYWYRQILGQKVEFLVSFYNNEISEKSEIFDDQFSVERPDGSNFTLKIRSTKLEDSAMYFCASLGRGYTFGSGTRLTVV.

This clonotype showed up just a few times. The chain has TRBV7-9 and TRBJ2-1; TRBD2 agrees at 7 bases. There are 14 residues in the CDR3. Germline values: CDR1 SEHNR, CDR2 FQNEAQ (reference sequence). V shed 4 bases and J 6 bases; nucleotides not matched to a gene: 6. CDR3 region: CASSSWGEGNEQFF. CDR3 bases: TGTGCCAGCAGCTCATGGGGGGAGGGCAATGAGCAGTTCTTC.

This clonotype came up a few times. The CDR3 spells CASSAPWPVHQETQYF. The DNA for the CDR3 is TGTGCCAGCAGTGCCCCATGGCCAGTCCACCAAGAGACCCAGTACTTC. The rearrangement joins TRBV6-1 to TRBJ2-5; D is ambiguous. The ends were cut back, 4 bases at V and 0 bases at J, with 15 bases in the middle. Germline V lookup: CDR1 MNHNS, CDR2 SASEGT. The CDR3 sequence is 16 residues long.

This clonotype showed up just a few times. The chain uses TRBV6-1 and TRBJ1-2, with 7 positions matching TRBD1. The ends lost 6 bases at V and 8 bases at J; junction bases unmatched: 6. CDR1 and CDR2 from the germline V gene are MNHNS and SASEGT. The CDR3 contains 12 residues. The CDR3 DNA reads TGTGCCAGCAGGGAGGACAGGCCCGGCTACACCTTC. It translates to CASREDRPGYTF.